This T cell receptor beta chain was recovered during a study of cytomegalovirus exposure and HLA in healthy donors. Whole-study findings and limits: A few of the chains that were CMV-associated were confirmed in vitro to be specific for CMV antigens.

The CDR3 contains 19 residues. CDR1 MDHEN and CDR2 SYDVKM come from the germline V gene. The ends lost 4 bases at V and 3 bases at J; junction bases unmatched: 18. The PCR contained 60 Vbeta and 13 Jbeta primers. Produced via immunoSEQ multiplex PCR; TCRdb's table is partial and in-frame only. The table has 300,000 or so clones, 84% seen once; the top ten hold 2% to 2.5%. Concerning this clone itself: The antigen is unknown.

The J gene is TRBJ2-5, the V gene TRBV28; 9 nucleotides line up with TRBD2. Sequencing was performed on PBMCs. This sequence originates from a woman aged 40 to 55 in good health and CMV-seropositive. DNA for the CDR3: TGTGCCAGCAGTTCGGATAGGGGGCGGGAGGGCCGTGGTAAAGAGACCCAGTACTTC. Its protein product is CASSSDRGREGRGKETQYF.